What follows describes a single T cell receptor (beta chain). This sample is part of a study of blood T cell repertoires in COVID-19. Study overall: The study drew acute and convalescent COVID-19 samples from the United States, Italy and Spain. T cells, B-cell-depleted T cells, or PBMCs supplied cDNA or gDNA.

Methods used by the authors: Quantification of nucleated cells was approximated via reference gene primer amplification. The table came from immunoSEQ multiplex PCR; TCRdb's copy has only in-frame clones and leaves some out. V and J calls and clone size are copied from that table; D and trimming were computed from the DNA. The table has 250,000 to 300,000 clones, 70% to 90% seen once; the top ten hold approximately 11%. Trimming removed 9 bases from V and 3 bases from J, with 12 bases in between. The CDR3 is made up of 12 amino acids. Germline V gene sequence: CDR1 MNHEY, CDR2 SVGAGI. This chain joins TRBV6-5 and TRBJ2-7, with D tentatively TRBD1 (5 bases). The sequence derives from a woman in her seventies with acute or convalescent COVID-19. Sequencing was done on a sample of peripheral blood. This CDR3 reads CASRTTLYEQYF. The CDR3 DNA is TGTGCCAGTCGGACAACCCTCTACGAGCAGTACTTC.